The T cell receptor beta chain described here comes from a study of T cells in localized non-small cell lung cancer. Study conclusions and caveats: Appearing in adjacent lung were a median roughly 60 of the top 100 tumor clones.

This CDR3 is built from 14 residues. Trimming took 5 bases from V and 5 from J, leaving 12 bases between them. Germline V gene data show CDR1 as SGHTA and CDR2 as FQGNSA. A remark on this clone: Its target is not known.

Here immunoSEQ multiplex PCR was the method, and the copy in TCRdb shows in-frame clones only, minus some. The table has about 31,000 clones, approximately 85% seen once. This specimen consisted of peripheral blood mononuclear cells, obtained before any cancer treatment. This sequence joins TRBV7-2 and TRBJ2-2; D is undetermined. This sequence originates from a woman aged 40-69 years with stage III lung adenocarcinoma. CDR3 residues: CASSPRSLTGELFF. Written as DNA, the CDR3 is TGTGCCAGCAGCCCCCGTAGCTTGACCGGGGAGCTGTTTTTT.